The 21 T cell receptor beta chains presented below share a single source sample, sequenced in a study of blood T cell repertoires in COVID-19. Libraries were prepared by immunoSEQ multiplex PCR; TCRdb keeps only in-frame clonotypes and omits some of them. The sample has approximately 240,000 clones, over 80% seen once. Specimen: PBMCs or T cells enriched from blood (not recorded which). These receptors originate from a woman aged 18-35 years who had recovered from COVID-19.

As to this clone: Germline is not matched at one junction end, which may reflect a read error. This chain connects TRBV7-7 to TRBJ2-3; TRBD1 is a possible D gene (5 bases). Germline V gene sequence: CDR1 SSHAT, CDR2 FNYEAQ (reference sequence). The CDR3 runs to 15 residues. CDR3 loop: CASSLGGASTDTQYF. CDR3 DNA sequence: TGTGCTAGCAGCTTAGGTGGGGCTAGCACAGATACGCAGTATTTT.

The chain combines TRBV7-8 with TRBJ1-1; the match to TRBD1 covers 8 bases. Germline CDR1 is SGHVS and CDR2 is FQNEAQ. V shed 8 bases and J 7 bases; nucleotides not matched to a gene: 9. CDR3 length equals 13 residues. The CDR3 DNA follows: TGTGCCAGCGGCCCTACAGGGGGGGGTGAAGCTTTCTTT. This translates into CASGPTGGGEAFF.

This sequence joins TRBV28 and TRBJ2-3; no clear D gene. Germline loops: CDR1 MDHEN, CDR2 SYDVKM. This CDR3 contains 15 residues. Trimming cost V 4 bases and J 5 bases, with 16 bases left between them. CDR3 residues: CASSSLRVGEDTQYF. In nucleotides, the CDR3 is TGTGCCAGCAGTTCTTTACGGGTTGGAGAAGATACGCAGTATTTT. Using reference TRBV28 and TRBJ2-3 for the parts outside the CDR3, the full variable domain is DVKVTQSSRYLVKRTGEKVFLECVQDMDHENMFWYRQDPGLGLRLIYFSYDVKMKEKGDIPEGYSVSREKKERFSLILESASTNQTSMYLCASSSLRVGEDTQYFGPGTRLTVL.

The chain combines TRBV24-1 with TRBJ2-5; D possibly corresponds to TRBD1 (6 bases). This CDR3 comprises 15 residues. The V gene lost 5 bases and the J gene lost 7 bases, with 19 bases spanning the gap. Germline V CDR1 and CDR2: KGHDR, SFDVKD. The CDR3 nucleotides read TGTGCCACCAGTGCAGCCGGAACAGGGAAAGGGACCCAGTACTTC. Translated, it gives CATSAAGTGKGTQYF.

The chain is built from TRBV3-1 (or the pseudogene TRBV3-2) and TRBJ1-2, with D possibly being TRBD1 (5 bases). The ends were cut back, 5 bases at V and 6 bases at J, with 16 bases in the middle. The CDR3 covers 14 residues. Looked up from germline, CDR1 is LGHDT and CDR2 is YNNKEL (reference sequence). The DNA for the CDR3 is TGTGCCAGCAGCACCAGAAGGGGTGAGGATGGCTACACCTTC. Its protein is CASSTRRGEDGYTF.

The chain has TRBV19 and TRBJ1-3; 7 bases align to TRBD1. The CDR3 has 14 amino acids. Germline-derived CDR1 and CDR2 are LNHDA and SQIVND (reference sequence). Trimming took 4 bases from V and 4 from J; bases not matched to a gene: 4. CDR3 amino acids: CASSSAGGGNTIYF. CDR3 DNA sequence: TGTGCCAGTAGTAGTGCAGGGGGAGGAAACACCATATATTTT. Filled out from reference TRBV19 and TRBJ1-3, the complete variable domain reads DGGITQSPKYLFRKEGQNVTLSCEQNLNHDAMYWYRQDPGQGLRLIYYSQIVNDFQKGDIAEGYSVSREKKESFPLTVTSAQKNPTAFYLCASSSAGGGNTIYFGEGSWLTVV.

The rearrangement joins TRBV19 to TRBJ2-3; the D is unclear. Germline CDR1 LNHDA, CDR2 SQIVND (reference sequence). The CDR3 loop spans 13 amino acids. V lost 5 bases, J lost 5 bases, and 11 bases lay in between. The CDR3, as DNA: TGTGCCAGTAGTGCCCCAGGTTTAGATACGCAGTATTTT. This gives the protein CASSAPGLDTQYF.

V gene TRBV11-3 combines with J gene TRBJ1-2; D not certain. In germline, CDR1 is SGHNT, CDR2 YENEEA. The V gene lost 3 bases and the J gene lost 4 bases, with 9 bases spanning the gap. The CDR3 loop spans 13 amino acids. The CDR3 DNA reads as TGTGCCAGCAGCTTTCCGGGAACCTATGGCTACACCTTC. Translated, it gives CASSFPGTYGYTF.

This clone was counted a single time. The same CDR3 can be traced to other DNA sequences in this sample. CDR3 DNA sequence: TGTGCCAGCAGCTTAGCACGGGGGACCGGGGAGCTGTTTTTT. Amino acids: CASSLARGTGELFF. The chain carries TRBV11-2 and TRBJ2-2, with D maybe TRBD2 (6 bases). Trimming removed 1 base from V and 5 bases from J, with 8 bases in between. The CDR3 loop spans 14 amino acids. Germline CDR1 reads SGHAT; CDR2 reads FQNNGV.

V and J are TRBV18 and TRBJ2-5, with D perhaps TRBD2 (6 bases). Trimming cost V 3 bases and J 2 bases, with 10 bases left between them. Germline V gene sequence: CDR1 KGHSH, CDR2 LQKENI. The CDR3 sequence is 14 residues long. CDR3 amino acids: CASSPGTFQETQYF. CDR3 DNA sequence: TGTGCCAGCTCACCCGGGACTTTTCAAGAGACCCAGTACTTC.

The count of this clone is one. The chain links TRBV27 to TRBJ1-1; D is uncertain. V lost 6 bases and J 5 bases, leaving 13 bases between the germline ends. Germline assignment: CDR1 MNHEY and CDR2 SMNVEV (reference sequence). This CDR3 comprises 13 residues. The CDR3 nucleotides read TGTGCCAGCAGCCCCAGTGGGCCGACTGAAGCTTTCTTT. Translated: CASSPSGPTEAFF.

CDR3 protein: CASTLREVGEQYF. DNA for the CDR3: TGTGCCAGCACCCTAAGGGAGGTTGGCGAGCAGTACTTC. The V gene is TRBV2, the J gene TRBJ2-7; possible D gene TRBD2, 6 bases. V was cut by 7 bases and J by 6 bases, with 16 bases left in between. Germline V gives CDR1 SNHLY, CDR2 FYNNEI. The CDR3 runs 13 residues.

This chain links TRBV5-4 with TRBJ2-7, with 13 bases lining up with TRBD2. Germline CDR1 reads SGHNT; CDR2 reads YYREEE (reference sequence). Losses at the gene ends were 0 bases for V and 0 bases for J; bases not matched to a gene: 3. CDR3 size: 17 residues. DNA of the CDR3: TGTGCCAGCAGCTTGGACGGACTAGCGGGAGTCTCCTACGAGCAGTACTTC. Translation gives CASSLDGLAGVSYEQYF.

The chain joins TRBV7-2 to TRBJ2-3; TRBD2 matches at 14 bases. Germline loops: CDR1 SGHTA, CDR2 FQGNSA. The ends lost 4 bases at V and 14 bases at J; junction bases unmatched: 8. The CDR3 spans 14 residues. CDR3 protein: CASSSGLAGDSGYF. The CDR3 DNA reads TGTGCCAGCAGCTCGGGACTAGCGGGAGATTCGGGGTATTTT.

This chain uses TRBV27 with TRBJ1-1, with a weak D call TRBD1 (6 bases). The CDR3 sequence is 16 residues long. Germline V CDR1 and CDR2: MNHEY, SMNVEV (reference sequence). Trimming removed 4 bases at V and 1 base at J, with 16 bases between. The CDR3 sequence: CASSSPIQGRNTEAFF. The CDR3 DNA sequence: TGTGCCAGCAGTTCACCTATACAGGGAAGGAACACTGAAGCTTTCTTT.

The CDR3 region is CASSLYTGGNSPLHF. The CDR3 DNA sequence: TGTGCCAGCAGCCTATACACCGGAGGGAATTCACCCCTCCACTTT. This chain connects TRBV14 to TRBJ1-6; D is ambiguous. There are 15 residues in the CDR3. Trimming took off 4 bases at V and 7 bases at J, with 14 bases between the two ends. The germline V gene has CDR1 SGHDN and CDR2 FVKESK. Full variable domain (remainder filled in from reference TRBV14 and TRBJ1-6): EAGVTQFPSHSVIEKGQTVTLRCDPISGHDNLYWYRRVMGKEIKFLLHFVKESKQDESGMPNNRFLAERTGGTYSTLKVQPAELEDSGVYFCASSLYTGGNSPLHFGNGTRLTVT.

This clone was observed a few times. V gene TRBV6-2 or TRBV6-3 combines with J gene TRBJ2-7, with 7 nucleotides matching TRBD2. Germline lookup yields CDR1 MNHEY and CDR2 SVGEGT. The CDR3 is 12 amino acids. The junction had 7 bases not matched to a gene; V was cut back by 5 bases and J by 9 bases. In nucleotides, the CDR3 is TGTGCCAGCAGTGCCCGACGGGAGGTGCAGTACTTC. Translating gives CASSARREVQYF.

V gene TRBV5-8 combines with J gene TRBJ2-7; 9 bases align to TRBD1. V trimming: 4 bases; J trimming: 5 bases; junction bases outside the gene matches: 4. The CDR3 totals 13 residues. Germline CDR1 is SGHTS and CDR2 is YDEGEE. CDR3 in DNA: TGTGCCAGCAGCAGCAGGGACAGGGACGAGCAGTACTTC. Its translation is CASSSRDRDEQYF.

The chain has TRBV7-8 and TRBJ1-5, with 8 bases fitting TRBD1. The CDR3 has 15 amino acids. Germline CDR1 SGHVS, CDR2 FQNEAQ. The ends lost 1 base at V and 7 bases at J; junction bases unmatched: 6. CDR3 nucleotide sequence: TGTGCCAGCAGCTTAGGGACAGGGACGGGCCAGCCCCAGCATTTT. It specifies CASSLGTGTGQPQHF.

The CDR3 sequence is CSATLGALLNYGYTF. The CDR3 nucleotides read TGCAGCGCCACGCTGGGGGCCCTTCTGAACTATGGCTACACCTTC. The chain has TRBV29-1 and TRBJ1-2, with D maybe TRBD1 (6 bases). This CDR3 is 15 amino acids long. Germline V CDR1 and CDR2: SQVTM, ANQGSEA. Trimming pared 7 bases from V and 2 bases from J, leaving 20 bases between.

The genes are TRBV5-1 and TRBJ2-5; the match to TRBD2 covers 14 bases. The J segment lost 5 bases and the V segment lost 2 bases, leaving 5 bases of the junction unmatched. Germline loops: CDR1 SGHRS, CDR2 YFSETQ. This CDR3 has 16 residues. The CDR3, as DNA: TGCGCCAGCAGCTTAGGACTAGCGGGAGGCCTGGAGACCCAGTACTTC. This codes for CASSLGLAGGLETQYF.